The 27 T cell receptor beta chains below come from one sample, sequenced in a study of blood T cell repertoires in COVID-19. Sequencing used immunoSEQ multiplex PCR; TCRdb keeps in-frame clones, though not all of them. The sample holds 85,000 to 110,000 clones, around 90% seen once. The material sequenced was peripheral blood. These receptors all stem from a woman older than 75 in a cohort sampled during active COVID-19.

CDR3 loop: CVTGGNSGANVLTF. Written as DNA, the CDR3 is TGTGTGACGGGAGGGAACTCTGGGGCCAACGTCCTGACTTTC. V usage is TRBV10-3 and J usage is TRBJ2-6; 8 bases match TRBD2. This CDR3 contains 14 residues. From germline, CDR1 is ENHRY and CDR2 SYGVKD.

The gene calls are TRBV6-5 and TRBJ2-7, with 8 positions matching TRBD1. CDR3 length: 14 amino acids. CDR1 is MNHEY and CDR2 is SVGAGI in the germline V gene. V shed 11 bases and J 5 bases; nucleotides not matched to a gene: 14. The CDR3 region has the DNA TGTGCCGAGTCCCCGGGACAGGTAGGCCACGAGCAGTACTTC. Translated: CAESPGQVGHEQYF.

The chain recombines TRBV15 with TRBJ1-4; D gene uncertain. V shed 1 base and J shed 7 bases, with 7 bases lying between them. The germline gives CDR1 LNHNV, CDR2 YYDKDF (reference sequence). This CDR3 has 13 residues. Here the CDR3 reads CATSRARFEKLFF. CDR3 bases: TGTGCCACCAGCAGAGCGCGGTTTGAAAAACTGTTTTTT.

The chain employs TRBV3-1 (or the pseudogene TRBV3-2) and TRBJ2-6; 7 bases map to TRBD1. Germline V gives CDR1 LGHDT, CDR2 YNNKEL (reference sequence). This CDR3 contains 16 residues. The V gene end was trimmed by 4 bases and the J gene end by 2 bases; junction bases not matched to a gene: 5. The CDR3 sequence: CASSPLTGTGANVLTF. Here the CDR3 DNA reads TGTGCCAGCAGCCCTCTGACAGGGACTGGGGCCAACGTCCTGACTTTC.

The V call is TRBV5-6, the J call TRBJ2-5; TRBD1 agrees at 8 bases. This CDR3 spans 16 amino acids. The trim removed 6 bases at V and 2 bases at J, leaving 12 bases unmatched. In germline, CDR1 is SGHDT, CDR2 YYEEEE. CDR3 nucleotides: TGTGCCAGCACCGATCGACAGGGGTCCTATCAAGAGACCCAGTACTTC. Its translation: CASTDRQGSYQETQYF.

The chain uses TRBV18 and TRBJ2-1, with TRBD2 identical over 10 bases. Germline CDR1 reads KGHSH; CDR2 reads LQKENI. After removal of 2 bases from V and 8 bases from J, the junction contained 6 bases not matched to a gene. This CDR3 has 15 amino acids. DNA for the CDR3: TGTGCCAGCTCACCAACTAGCGGGGCCAAGTATGAGCAGTTCTTC. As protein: CASSPTSGAKYEQFF. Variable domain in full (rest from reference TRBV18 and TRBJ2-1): NAGVMQNPRHLVRRRGQEARLRCSPMKGHSHVYWYRQLPEEGLKFMVYLQKENIIDESGMPKERFSAEFPKEGPSILRIQQVVRGDSAAYFCASSPTSGAKYEQFFGPGTRLTVL.

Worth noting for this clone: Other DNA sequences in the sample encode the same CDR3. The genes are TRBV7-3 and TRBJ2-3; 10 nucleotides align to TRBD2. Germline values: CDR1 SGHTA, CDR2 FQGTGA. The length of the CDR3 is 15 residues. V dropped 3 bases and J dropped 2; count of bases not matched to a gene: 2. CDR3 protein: CASSFTSGNTDTQYF. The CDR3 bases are TGTGCCAGCAGCTTTACTAGCGGGAACACAGATACGCAGTATTTT.

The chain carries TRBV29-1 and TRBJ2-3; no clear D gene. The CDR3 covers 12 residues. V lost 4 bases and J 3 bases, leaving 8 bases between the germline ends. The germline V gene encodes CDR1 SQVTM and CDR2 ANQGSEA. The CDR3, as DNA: TGCAGCGTTGGGTCGGTGACAGATACGCAGTATTTT. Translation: CSVGSVTDTQYF.

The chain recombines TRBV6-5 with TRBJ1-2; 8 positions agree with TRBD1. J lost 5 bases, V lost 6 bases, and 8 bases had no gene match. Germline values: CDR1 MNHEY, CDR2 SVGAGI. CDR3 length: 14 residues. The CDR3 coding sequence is TGTGCCAGCAGAGACAGGGGAGGAGGGTATGGCTACACCTTC. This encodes CASRDRGGGYGYTF.

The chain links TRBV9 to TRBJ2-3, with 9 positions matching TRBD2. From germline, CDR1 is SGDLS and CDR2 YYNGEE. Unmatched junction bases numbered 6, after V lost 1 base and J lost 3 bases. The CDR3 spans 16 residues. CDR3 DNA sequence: TGTGCCAGCAGCGTATTAAGGCTAGCGGGAACAGATACGCAGTATTTT. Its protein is CASSVLRLAGTDTQYF. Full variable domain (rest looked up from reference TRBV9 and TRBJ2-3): DSGVTQTPKHLITATGQRVTLRCSPRSGDLSVYWYQQSLDQGLQFLIQYYNGEERAKGNILERFSAQQFPDLHSELNLSSLELGDSALYFCASSVLRLAGTDTQYFGPGTRLTVL.

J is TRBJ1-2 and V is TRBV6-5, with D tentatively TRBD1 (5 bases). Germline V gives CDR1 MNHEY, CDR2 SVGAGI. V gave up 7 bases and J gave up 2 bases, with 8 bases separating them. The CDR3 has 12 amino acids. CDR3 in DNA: TGTGCCAGCACGACAGCGAACTATGGCTACACCTTC. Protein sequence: CASTTANYGYTF.

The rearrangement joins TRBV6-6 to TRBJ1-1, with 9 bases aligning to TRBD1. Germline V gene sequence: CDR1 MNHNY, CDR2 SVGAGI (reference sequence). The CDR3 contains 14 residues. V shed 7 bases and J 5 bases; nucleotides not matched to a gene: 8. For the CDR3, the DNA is TGTGCCAGCACCCCACAGGGGGCGGGGACTGAAGCTTTCTTT. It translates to CASTPQGAGTEAFF.

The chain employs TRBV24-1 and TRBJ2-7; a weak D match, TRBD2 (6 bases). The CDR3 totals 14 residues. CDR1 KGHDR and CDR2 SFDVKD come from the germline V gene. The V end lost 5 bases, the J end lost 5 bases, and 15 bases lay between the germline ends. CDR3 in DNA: TGTGCCACCAGTGTTCCGGGGGAGGTCAACGAGCAGTACTTC. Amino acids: CATSVPGEVNEQYF.

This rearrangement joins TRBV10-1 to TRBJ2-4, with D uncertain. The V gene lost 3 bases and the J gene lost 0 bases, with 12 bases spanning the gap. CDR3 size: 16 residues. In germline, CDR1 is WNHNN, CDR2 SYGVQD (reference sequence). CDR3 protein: CASSDSEVVAKNIQYF. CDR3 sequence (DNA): TGCGCCAGCAGTGACTCTGAGGTAGTAGCCAAAAACATTCAGTACTTC.

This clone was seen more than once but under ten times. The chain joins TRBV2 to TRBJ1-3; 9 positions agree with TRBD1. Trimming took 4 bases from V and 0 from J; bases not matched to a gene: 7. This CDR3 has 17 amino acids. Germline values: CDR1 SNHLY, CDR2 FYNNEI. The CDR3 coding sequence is TGTGCCAGCAGTGGGGGGACAGGGACGAGCTCTGGAAACACCATATATTTT. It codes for CASSGGTGTSSGNTIYF.

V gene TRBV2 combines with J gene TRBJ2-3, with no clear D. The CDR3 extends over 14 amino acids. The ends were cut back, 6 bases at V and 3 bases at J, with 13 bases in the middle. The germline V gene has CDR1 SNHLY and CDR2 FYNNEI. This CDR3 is CASRASAMTDTQYF. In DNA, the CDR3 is TGTGCCAGCAGGGCCAGCGCAATGACAGATACGCAGTATTTT.

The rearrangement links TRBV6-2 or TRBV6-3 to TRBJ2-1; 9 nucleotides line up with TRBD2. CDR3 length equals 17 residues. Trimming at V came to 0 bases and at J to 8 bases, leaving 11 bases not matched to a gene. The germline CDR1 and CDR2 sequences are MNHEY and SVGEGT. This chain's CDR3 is CASSYSVGRGGPYEQFF. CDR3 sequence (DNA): TGTGCCAGCAGTTACTCAGTCGGGCGGGGGGGCCCTTATGAGCAGTTCTTC.

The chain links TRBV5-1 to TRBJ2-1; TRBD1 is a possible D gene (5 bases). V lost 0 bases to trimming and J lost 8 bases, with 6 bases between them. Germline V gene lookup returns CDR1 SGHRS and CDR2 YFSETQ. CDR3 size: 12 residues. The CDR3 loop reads CASSLEGHEQFF. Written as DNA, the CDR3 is TGCGCCAGCAGCTTGGAGGGGCATGAGCAGTTCTTC. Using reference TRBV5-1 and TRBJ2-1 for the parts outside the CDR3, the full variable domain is KAGVTQTPRYLIKTRGQQVTLSCSPISGHRSVSWYQQTPGQGLQFLFEYFSETQRNKGNFPGRFSGRQFSNSRSEMNVSTLELGDSALYLCASSLEGHEQFFGPGTRLTVL.

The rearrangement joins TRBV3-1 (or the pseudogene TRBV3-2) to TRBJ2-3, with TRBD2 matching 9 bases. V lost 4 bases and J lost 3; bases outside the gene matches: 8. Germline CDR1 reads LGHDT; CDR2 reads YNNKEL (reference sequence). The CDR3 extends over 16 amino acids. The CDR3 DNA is TGTGCCAGCAGCCCAACAGCGGGGGGCAAGACAGATACGCAGTATTTT. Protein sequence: CASSPTAGGKTDTQYF.

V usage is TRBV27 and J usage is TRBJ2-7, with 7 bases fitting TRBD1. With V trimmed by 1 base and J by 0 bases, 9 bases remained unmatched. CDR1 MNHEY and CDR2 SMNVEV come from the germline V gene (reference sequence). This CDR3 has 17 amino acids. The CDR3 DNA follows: TGTGCCAGCAGTTTATGGTTCCGGGACAGAAGCTCCTACGAGCAGTACTTC. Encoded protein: CASSLWFRDRSSYEQYF.

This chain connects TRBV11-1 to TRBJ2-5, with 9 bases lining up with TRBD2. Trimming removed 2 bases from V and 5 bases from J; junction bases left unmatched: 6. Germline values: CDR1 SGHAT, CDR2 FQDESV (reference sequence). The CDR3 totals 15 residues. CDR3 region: CASSLMRGGRETQYF. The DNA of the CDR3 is TGTGCCAGCAGCTTAATGCGGGGGGGCAGGGAGACCCAGTACTTC.

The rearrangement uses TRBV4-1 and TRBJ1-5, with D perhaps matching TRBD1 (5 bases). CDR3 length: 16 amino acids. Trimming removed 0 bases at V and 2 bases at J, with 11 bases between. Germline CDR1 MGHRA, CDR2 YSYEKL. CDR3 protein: CASSQDSGGGNQPQHF. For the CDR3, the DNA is TGCGCCAGCAGCCAAGATTCCGGGGGGGGCAATCAGCCCCAGCATTTT.

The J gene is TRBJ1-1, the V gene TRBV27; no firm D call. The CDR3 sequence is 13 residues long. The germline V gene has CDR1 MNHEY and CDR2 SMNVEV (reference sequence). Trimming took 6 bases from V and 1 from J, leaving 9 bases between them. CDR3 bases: TGTGCCAGCAGCTTTAGAGAGAACACTGAAGCTTTCTTT. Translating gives CASSFRENTEAFF.

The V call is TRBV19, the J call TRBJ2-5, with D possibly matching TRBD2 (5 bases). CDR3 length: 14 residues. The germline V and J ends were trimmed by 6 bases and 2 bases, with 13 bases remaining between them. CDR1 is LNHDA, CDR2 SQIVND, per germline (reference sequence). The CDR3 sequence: CASSEQREQETQYF. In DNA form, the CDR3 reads TGTGCCAGTAGCGAACAGAGGGAGCAAGAGACCCAGTACTTC. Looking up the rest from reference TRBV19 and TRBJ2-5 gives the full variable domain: DGGITQSPKYLFRKEGQNVTLSCEQNLNHDAMYWYRQDPGQGLRLIYYSQIVNDFQKGDIAEGYSVSREKKESFPLTVTSAQKNPTAFYLCASSEQREQETQYFGPGTRLLVL.

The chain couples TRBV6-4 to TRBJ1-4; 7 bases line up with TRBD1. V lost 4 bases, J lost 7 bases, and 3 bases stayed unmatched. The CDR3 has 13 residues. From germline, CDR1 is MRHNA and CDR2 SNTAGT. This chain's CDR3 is CASSVNRGEKLFF. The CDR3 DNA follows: TGTGCCAGCAGTGTGAACAGGGGTGAAAAACTGTTTTTT.

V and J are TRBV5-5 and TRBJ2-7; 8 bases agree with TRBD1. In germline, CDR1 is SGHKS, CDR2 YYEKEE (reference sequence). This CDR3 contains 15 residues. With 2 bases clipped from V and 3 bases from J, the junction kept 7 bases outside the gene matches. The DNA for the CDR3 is TGTGCCAGCAGCTTCTTGGGGACAGGTGACTACGAGCAGTACTTC. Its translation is CASSFLGTGDYEQYF. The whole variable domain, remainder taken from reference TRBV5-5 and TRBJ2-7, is DAGVTQSPTHLIKTRGQQVTLRCSPISGHKSVSWYQQVLGQGPQFIFQYYEKEERGRGNFPDRFSARQFPNYSSELNVNALLLGDSALYLCASSFLGTGDYEQYFGPGTRLTVT.

CDR3 sequence: CASSSGQGSLRTGTDTQYF. CDR3 bases: TGCGCCAGCAGCTCCGGACAGGGGAGTTTGCGAACAGGCACAGATACGCAGTATTTT. V and J are TRBV5-1 and TRBJ2-3; TRBD1 aligns across 9 bases. The germline V gene encodes CDR1 SGHRS and CDR2 YFSETQ. Trimming removed 3 bases from V and 1 base from J; junction bases left unmatched: 15. The CDR3 is 19 residues long.